This entry describes one T cell receptor (beta chain). The antigen is not known. The CDR3 covers 13 residues. Between the trimmed V and J ends, which lost 2 bases and 5 bases, there was a span of 9 bases. Germline CDR1 MNHEY, CDR2 SVGAGI. The data originate from a study of cytomegalovirus exposure and HLA in healthy donors. Findings and caveats of the study: In most subjects, TCR beta sequences reportedly gave accurate predictions of HLA-A and HLA-B alleles. The study found most TCR sequences rare, yet found some public TCRs in many donors. Highest at DRB1 and lowest at HLA-C, TCR association rates differed among HLA loci in a later analysis. Analysis performed later found more than 15,000 TCR beta sequences associated with HLA alleles at 0.05 false discovery rate.

PCR was performed using 60 Vbeta and 13 Jbeta primers. Assay: immunoSEQ multiplex PCR; the TCRdb copy retains only in-frame clones and omits some. This table has approximately 150,000 clones, approximately 84% appearing once. This sequence originates from a man aged 45-65 years in good health and CMV-seropositive. The sequencing sample was made of PBMCs. The chain has TRBV6-5 and TRBJ1-1; tentative D call: TRBD1 (6 bases). CDR3 sequence: CASSYTRGTEAFF. CDR3 DNA sequence: TGTGCCAGCAGTTACACCAGGGGTACTGAAGCTTTCTTT.